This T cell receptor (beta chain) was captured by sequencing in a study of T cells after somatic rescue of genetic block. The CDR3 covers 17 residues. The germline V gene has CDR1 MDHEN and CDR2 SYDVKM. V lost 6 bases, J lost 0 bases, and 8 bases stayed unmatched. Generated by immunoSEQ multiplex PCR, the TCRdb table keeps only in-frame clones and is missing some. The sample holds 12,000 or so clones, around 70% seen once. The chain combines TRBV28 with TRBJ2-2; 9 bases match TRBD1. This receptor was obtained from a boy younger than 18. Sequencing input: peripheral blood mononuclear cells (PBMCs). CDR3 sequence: CASSLDRGTANTGELFF. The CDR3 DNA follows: TGTGCCAGCAGCTTGGACAGGGGAACCGCGAACACCGGGGAGCTGTTTTTT. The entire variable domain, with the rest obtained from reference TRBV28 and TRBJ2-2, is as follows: DVKVTQSSRYLVKRTGEKVFLECVQDMDHENMFWYRQDPGLGLRLIYFSYDVKMKEKGDIPEGYSVSREKKERFSLILESASTNQTSMYLCASSLDRGTANTGELFFGEGSRLTVL.